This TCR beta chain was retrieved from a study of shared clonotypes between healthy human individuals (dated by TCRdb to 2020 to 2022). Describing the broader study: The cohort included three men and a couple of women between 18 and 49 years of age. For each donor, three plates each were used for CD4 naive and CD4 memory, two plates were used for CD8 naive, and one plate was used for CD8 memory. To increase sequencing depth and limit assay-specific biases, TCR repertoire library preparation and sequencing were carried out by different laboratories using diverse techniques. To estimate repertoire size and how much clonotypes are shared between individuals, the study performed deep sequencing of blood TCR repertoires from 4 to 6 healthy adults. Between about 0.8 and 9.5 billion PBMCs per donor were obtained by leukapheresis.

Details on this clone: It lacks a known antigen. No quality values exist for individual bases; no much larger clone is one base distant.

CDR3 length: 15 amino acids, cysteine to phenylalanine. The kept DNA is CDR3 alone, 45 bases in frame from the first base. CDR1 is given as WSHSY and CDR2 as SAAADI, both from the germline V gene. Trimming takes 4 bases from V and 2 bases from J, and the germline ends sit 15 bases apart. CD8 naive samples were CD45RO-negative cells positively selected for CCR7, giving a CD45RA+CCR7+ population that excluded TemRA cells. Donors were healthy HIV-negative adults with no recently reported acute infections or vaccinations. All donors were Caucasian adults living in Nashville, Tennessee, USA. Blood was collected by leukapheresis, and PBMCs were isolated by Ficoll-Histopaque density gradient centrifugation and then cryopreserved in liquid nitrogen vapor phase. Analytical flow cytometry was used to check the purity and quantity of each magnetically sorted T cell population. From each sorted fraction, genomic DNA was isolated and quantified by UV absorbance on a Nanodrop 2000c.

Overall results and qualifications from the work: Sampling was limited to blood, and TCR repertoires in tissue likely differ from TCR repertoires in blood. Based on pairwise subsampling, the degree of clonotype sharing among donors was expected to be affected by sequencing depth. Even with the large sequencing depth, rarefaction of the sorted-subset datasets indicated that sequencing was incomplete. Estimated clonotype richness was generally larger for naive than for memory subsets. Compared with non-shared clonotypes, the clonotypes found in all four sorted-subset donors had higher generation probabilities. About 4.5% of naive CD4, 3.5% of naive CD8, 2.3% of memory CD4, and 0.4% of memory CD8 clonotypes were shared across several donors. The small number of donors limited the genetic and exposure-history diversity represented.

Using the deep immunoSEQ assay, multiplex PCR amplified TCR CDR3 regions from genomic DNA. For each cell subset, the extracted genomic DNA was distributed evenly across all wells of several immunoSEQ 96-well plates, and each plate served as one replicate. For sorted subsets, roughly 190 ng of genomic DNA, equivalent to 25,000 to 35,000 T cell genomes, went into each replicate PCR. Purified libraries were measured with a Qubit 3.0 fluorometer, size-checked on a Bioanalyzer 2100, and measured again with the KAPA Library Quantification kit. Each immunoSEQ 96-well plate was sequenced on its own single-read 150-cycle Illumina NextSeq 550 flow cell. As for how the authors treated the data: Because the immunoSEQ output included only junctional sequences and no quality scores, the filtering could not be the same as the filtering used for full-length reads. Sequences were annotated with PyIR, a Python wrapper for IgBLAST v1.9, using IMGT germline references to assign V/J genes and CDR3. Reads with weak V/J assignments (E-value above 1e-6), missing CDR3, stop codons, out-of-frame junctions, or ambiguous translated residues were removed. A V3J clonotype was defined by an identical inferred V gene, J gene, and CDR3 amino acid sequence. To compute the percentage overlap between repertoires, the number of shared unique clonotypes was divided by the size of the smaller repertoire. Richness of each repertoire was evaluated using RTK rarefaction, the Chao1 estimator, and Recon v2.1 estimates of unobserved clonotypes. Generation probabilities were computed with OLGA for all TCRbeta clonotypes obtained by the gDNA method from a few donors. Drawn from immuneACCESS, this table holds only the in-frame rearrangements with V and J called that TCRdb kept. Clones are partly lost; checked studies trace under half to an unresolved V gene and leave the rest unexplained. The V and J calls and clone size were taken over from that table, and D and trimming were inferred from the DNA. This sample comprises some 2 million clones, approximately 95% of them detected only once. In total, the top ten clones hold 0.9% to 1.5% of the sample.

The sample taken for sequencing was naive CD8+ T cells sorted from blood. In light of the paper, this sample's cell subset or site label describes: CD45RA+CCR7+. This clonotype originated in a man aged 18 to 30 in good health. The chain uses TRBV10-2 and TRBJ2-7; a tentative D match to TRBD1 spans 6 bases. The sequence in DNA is TGCGCCAGCAGTGTTGGACAGAGCAACCCCTACGAGCAGTACTTC. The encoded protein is CASSVGQSNPYEQYF.